This record concerns one TCR beta chain sequence. This clonotype has ten or more counts. Its antigen has not been determined. No base-level quality is on record; no much larger clone is a single base apart. At the junction V is shortened by 5 bases and J by 9 bases, with 4 bases in between. The germline V gene gives CDR1 as SQVTM and CDR2 as ANQGSEA. From the cysteine through the phenylalanine, the CDR3 covers 8 amino acids. Only the CDR3 part of the read is kept: 24 bases, read in frame from the first base. TCR libraries were built from approximately 0.4 ug RNA with the Immunoverse kit, using molecular barcoded adaptors covering alpha/delta and beta/gamma chains. TCR library preparation used the same RNA that went into transcriptome sequencing. Sequencing of the TCR libraries was done on an Illumina HiSeq 4000 with 2 x 150 cycles. As for the authors' bioinformatics: TCR reads were aligned to human V, D, J and C references and assembled into CDR3 clonotypes with MiXCR, including quality filtering and error correction. Clonotype counts and gene usage diversity were analyzed with the tcR package in R. Raw mapping reads were checked after the RNA-seq reads had been mapped by STAR aligner version 2.5.3a onto the human GRCh37 genome. To test how sequencing depth affects detected clonotypes, IR-seq fastq files were randomly downsampled with Seqtk 1.3. Clones were called with MiXCR by TCRdb after fastp trimmed the public reads at Q25, and only in-frame beta chains were retained. Identical CDR3 protein sequences are pooled into one entry, listed with their most common genes and DNA. In this record, the V and J calls reflect TCRdb's handling and not the investigators' own analysis. The sample contains tens of thousands of distinct CDR3 sequences, about a fifth of them found a single time. Roughly an eighth of the sample is taken by the ten largest.

Each patient had bone marrow sampled at the time of active disease. Isolation of bone marrow mononuclear cells was performed by Ficoll-Hypaque density gradient centrifugation. Myeloma plasma cells were removed and CD138-negative cells were obtained by negative selection following labeling with CD138 magnetic microbeads on a MACS separator. Flow cytometry on an Attune NxT with CD138 antibodies was used to check the purity of the isolated cells. Total RNA was extracted using TRIzol reagent and was quantified on a NanoDrop spectrophotometer. Paired RNA-seq and IR-seq were performed on each patient's CD138-negative bone marrow sample. These data originate in a study of read filtering for tumor transcriptome and immune sequencing (dated by TCRdb to about 2020). Study-level background: Of the patients in the cohort, about 17 were male and around 15 were female, and their mean age was 65.9 years, with a range of roughly 40 to 80. Under revised international staging, roughly 8 patients fell into R-ISS I, 15 to 20 into R-ISS II and six or seven into R-ISS III. As a main aim, a read-filtering strategy for immune repertoire data was addressed, with the specific question being whether clonotypes supported by a single read should be removed. TCR-region mapped reads per sample ranged from about 3.5 to 11 million with IR-seq versus only 85 to 1273 with RNA-seq. After DNase treatment, whole-transcriptome libraries were prepared with the TruSeq RNA Access Library Prep Kit. TCR repertoires obtained by targeted immune repertoire sequencing and by bulk whole-transcriptome sequencing performed on the same bone marrow samples were compared. Study-wide findings and limitations: The sorted CD138-negative fraction was composed of a mixed bone marrow immune population rather than of purified T cells. Single-read clonotypes made up roughly 85% of clonotypes but only approximately 3.7% of total reads in IR-seq, compared with about 77% of clonotypes and about 44% of reads in RNA-seq. Clonotypes were captured by IR-seq at much higher depth and more reliably than by RNA-seq, and smaller IR-seq throughput was sufficient for identification of most shared clonotypes. When single-read clonotypes were removed, the proportions of shared clonotypes in IR-seq and RNA-seq correlated more strongly.

The V gene is TRBV29-1 and the J gene is TRBJ1-2; too little of a D gene remains to name it. The sample comprised a population of CD138-negative cells sorted from bone marrow. Per the publication, the cell subset or site label means: bone marrow mononuclear cells depleted of CD138+ plasma/myeloma cells by negative magnetic selection. The receptor's source is a donor at least 40 years old with multiple myeloma. The CDR3 reads as follows: CSVPSYTF. The nucleotide sequence is given as TGCAGCGTTCCGAGCTACACCTTC.